This entry describes one TCR beta chain. The antigen remains undetermined. Some clones are missing from TCRdb's copy, which holds only in-frame ones; the method was immunoSEQ multiplex PCR. The data contain approximately 36,000 clones, around 83% of them singletons. Between the trimmed V and J ends, which lost 1 base and 8 bases, there was a span of 12 bases. CDR3 length: 13 amino acids. The germline gives CDR1 SGHRS, CDR2 YFSETQ. This entry belongs to a study of CD4 T cells in relation to SARS-CoV-2 and coronaviruses. V gene TRBV5-1 combines with J gene TRBJ1-2; the D is unclear. Material: naive CD4+ T cells from PBMCs, cultured in vitro. The subset denotes: naive CD4+ T cells isolated by negative enrichment. The clonotype comes from an adult with COVID-19. CDR3 residues: CASSLPGLRGYTF. The CDR3 DNA reads as TGCGCCAGCAGCTTGCCGGGATTACGGGGCTACACCTTC.